The present T cell receptor beta chain was sequenced within a study of CD8 T cells in ankylosing spondylitis. The germline V gene has CDR1 MGHRA and CDR2 YSYEKL. V was shortened by 3 bases and J by 9 bases, with 23 bases between the two germline ends. There are 16 residues in the CDR3. This clonotype was seen repeatedly, ten times or more. Its antigen is not known. Each TCR beta library was made by quantitative 5'-RACE that incorporated molecular barcodes. TCRdb called the 5' RACE reads again in MiXCR, with one record for every CDR3 protein. The table has around 180,000 distinct CDR3 sequences, 15% to 20% seen once. Findings and caveats of the study: Earlier reports found some motif variants in synovial fluid and blood in reactive arthritis. The clones that were linked to disease were reported to be significantly enriched in matched synovial fluid samples from ankylosing spondylitis patients. Characteristic, it appeared, of ankylosing spondylitis blood was a TCR beta motif of eight highly homologous variants.

The V gene is TRBV4-1, the J gene TRBJ1-2; perhaps TRBD1 as D (6 bases). The clonotype originates from a male donor aged 5 to 30 with ankylosing spondylitis or in good health (not recorded which). The sequenced material came from blood, either unsorted or a sorted T cell fraction (not recorded which). CDR3 region: CASSQYGTSILMSYTF. The CDR3 DNA sequence: TGCGCCAGCAGCCAGTACGGGACATCAATTTTAATGAGCTACACCTTC.